This T cell receptor beta chain derives from a study of OX40 agonist ivuxolimab in advanced cancers. Study-wide context: The dose-escalation cohort had hepatocellular carcinoma, melanoma, renal cell or head and neck cancer.

Here immunoSEQ multiplex PCR was the method, and the copy in TCRdb shows in-frame clones only, minus some. This sample yields fewer than 90,000 clones, of which 88% are seen a single time; approximately 2.1% belongs to the top ten. Autoimmune disease history or systemic immunosuppression barred patients. This TCR derives from an adult with an advanced solid tumor such as melanoma, head and neck, liver or kidney cancer. This specimen consisted of CD4+ or CD8+ T cells sorted from blood, obtained in a trial of the OX40 agonist ivuxolimab.

This CDR3 is CASSISSSGVKLFF. The CDR3 bases are TGTGCCAGCAGCATCTCCTCGTCGGGGGTAAAACTGTTTTTT. The V and J genes are TRBV5-5 and TRBJ1-4; D is perhaps TRBD1 (5 bases). CDR3 size: 14 residues. Trimming took 4 bases from V and 10 from J, leaving 17 bases between them. Germline CDR1 SGHKS, CDR2 YYEKEE (reference sequence).